Sequencing of this TCR beta chain was carried out in a study of T cell responses to AZD1222 COVID-19 vaccine (dated by TCRdb to the early 2020s). As for the study more broadly: AZD1222 recipients whose second dose came at about 4 weeks and those whose second dose came at about 12 weeks were combined into one group, since spike-specific TCR depth and breadth did not differ between the two schedules. Trial participants were enrolled into age subgroups of 18-55, 56-69 and 70-plus years, which contained about 150, 27 and 61 TCR-sequenced participants, respectively. TCR sequencing was performed for approximately 240 trial participants, of whom about 200 were given two doses of AZD1222 and roughly 25 were given two doses of MenACWY control vaccine. Study-wide findings and limitations: In the small 56-69-year group, the increase in depth fell short of significance, most likely because of low power. Conclusions about previously exposed vaccinees are limited, since just a handful of AZD1222 recipients were seropositive for SARS-CoV-2 at baseline. CD4 TCRs associated with the vaccine covered the entire spike protein, and the dominant responses were in regions 160-218 and 743-854. Participants were mostly white British and included more females than males, and it was suggested by the authors that clonal diversity may have been underestimated. Because no day 14 peak-response samples were available, repertoires were characterized only after the peak T cell response. After two AZD1222 doses, spike-specific TCR breadth and depth were significantly higher than at day 0 and than in MenACWY recipients. Epitopes outside the regions mutated in the B.1.351 and B.1.1.7 variants were reportedly recognized by nearly half of the unique spike-specific TCRs.

A note on this clone: Its recognized antigen is unknown. No much larger clone is present one base from it, and per-base qualities are unavailable.

The CDR3 regions of human TCRbeta chains were subjected to immunosequencing. In the source study's methods: TCRs in the repertoires were matched against a reference library of SARS-CoV-2-specific TCRs that had been generated with the MIRA antigen-specificity platform. Breadth was defined as the fraction of unique TCRs that were SARS-CoV-2-associated. Depth was defined as the fraction of total T cells that were SARS-CoV-2-associated. Using the MIRA data, every spike-specific TCR was mapped to the spike region that the TCR reacted to and assigned to either a CD4 or a CD8 class. Log10-transformed breadth and depth values were compared by one-way ANOVA with Sidak's multiple comparisons tests. The immuneACCESS repertoire file appears here via TCRdb, limited to in-frame rearrangements. These files lack a portion of the clones; in checked studies, under half of the deficit traces to unresolved V genes, and the cause of the others is not known. That table supplies the V and J calls and clone size; D and trimming were determined from the DNA. The sample table lists about 120,000 clones, 70% to 90% of them with a count of one. 8% to 10% of the sample is held by the ten biggest clonotypes.

What the time point label conveys for this sample: baseline before first vaccination. Vaccinee samples were obtained from the UK trials COV001 and COV002, which included a single-blind randomized controlled phase 2/3 trial of AZD1222 (ChAdOx1 nCoV-19) in healthy adults. Trial participant PBMC samples were collected at day 0 and day 28 after the second dose for TCRbeta chain sequencing. The CDR3 starts with the cysteine, ends with the phenylalanine, and has 11 residues. CDR3 DNA only is kept here, 33 bases in frame from base 1. The germline ends are 12 bases apart after V is trimmed by 8 bases and J by 8 bases. Based on the germline V gene (reference sequence), the CDR1 and CDR2 sequences are LNHDA and SQIVND.

Here the chain combines TRBV19 and TRBJ1-2; the D gene cannot be named for sure. This TCR was recovered from an adult in good health. The source was peripheral blood, collected on day 0 of AZD1222 vaccination. The CDR3 region reads CASDEGLGYTF. The sequenced DNA: TGTGCCAGTGACGAGGGCCTAGGCTACACCTTC.